A single sample gave rise to the 19 T cell receptor beta chains below, sequenced in a study of CD8+ T cells in alopecia areata. cDNA reverse transcribed from extracted RNA served as the sequencing template. This table comes from immunoSEQ multiplex PCR, and its TCRdb copy is limited to in-frame clones, with some not included. The table has about 140,000 clones, around 83% seen once; the top ten hold approximately 13%. Treatment denoted: oral pan-JAK inhibitor, 5-10 mg twice daily. Here the sequenced sample was CD8+ T cells sorted from blood, taken at week 4, from a patient treated with tofacitinib. All receptors come from a human donor with alopecia areata.

The rearrangement links TRBV29-1 to TRBJ2-1, with 7 bases identical to TRBD1. The CDR3 is 11 amino acids. Germline V gene lookup returns CDR1 SQVTM and CDR2 ANQGSEA. After removal of 6 bases from V and 4 bases from J, the junction contained 0 bases not matched to a gene. The CDR3: CSVGQYNEQFF. CDR3 in DNA: TGCAGCGTGGGACAGTACAATGAGCAGTTCTTC.

V usage is TRBV7-9 and J usage is TRBJ2-5, with 8 bases identical to TRBD1. The V and J ends lost 5 bases and 1 base, in that order; junction bases with no gene match: 3. Germline CDR1 and CDR2: SEHNR and FQNEAQ (reference sequence). This CDR3 spans 14 amino acids. The CDR3 DNA reads TGTGCCAGCAGCGATGGGACAGGCCAAGAGACCCAGTACTTC. Its translation is CASSDGTGQETQYF.

This clone was counted between two and nine times. The chain employs TRBV6-5 and TRBJ2-5; a weak D match, TRBD1 (5 bases). The CDR3 loop spans 13 amino acids. Germline CDR1 MNHEY, CDR2 SVGAGI. V was shortened by 6 bases and J by 1 base, with 9 bases between the two germline ends. The CDR3 coding sequence is TGTGCCAGCAGACCAGGGATCCAAGAGACCCAGTACTTC. This encodes CASRPGIQETQYF.

The J gene is TRBJ1-5, the V gene TRBV2; D ambiguous. The CDR3 consists of 15 residues. Germline V gives CDR1 SNHLY, CDR2 FYNNEI. V was clipped by 5 bases and J by 4 bases, with 15 bases between them. The CDR3 sequence: CASSFLSAGNQPQHF. The CDR3 DNA is TGTGCCAGCAGTTTCCTAAGCGCGGGGAATCAGCCCCAGCATTTT.

The chain couples TRBV2 to TRBJ2-3; TRBD2 aligns across 8 bases. J gave up 9 bases and V 3 bases, and 14 bases lay outside the gene matches. The CDR3 loop spans 16 amino acids. Germline lookup yields CDR1 SNHLY and CDR2 FYNNEI. The CDR3 sequence is CASSEVLAGTLGTQYF. For the CDR3, the DNA is TGTGCCAGCAGTGAGGTGTTAGCGGGGACCTTAGGGACGCAGTATTTT.

This sequence joins TRBV27 and TRBJ2-7, with 7 positions matching TRBD1. V lost 8 bases to trimming and J lost 3 bases; unmatched junction nucleotides: 7. This CDR3 has 13 residues. Germline-derived CDR1 and CDR2 are MNHEY and SMNVEV (reference sequence). Here the CDR3 DNA reads TGTGCCAGCTCTGGACAGGTCCGCTACGAGCAGTACTTC. Translation gives CASSGQVRYEQYF.

The genes are TRBV29-1 and TRBJ2-3; no clear D. Germline V lookup: CDR1 SQVTM, CDR2 ANQGSEA. The CDR3 length is 10 residues. Deletions cut 5 bases from V and 6 bases from J, with 6 bases between. The CDR3 protein is CSVSWDTQYF. For the CDR3, the DNA is TGCAGCGTTTCTTGGGATACGCAGTATTTT.

The chain has TRBV5-6 and TRBJ1-2, with 7 nucleotides matching TRBD1. The germline gives CDR1 SGHDT, CDR2 YYEEEE. The V and J ends lost 5 bases and 6 bases, in that order; junction bases with no gene match: 4. This CDR3 region has 12 residues. The CDR3: CASRSTGNGYTF. Written as DNA, the CDR3 is TGTGCCAGCAGATCGACAGGGAATGGCTACACCTTC.

In the case of this clone: This sample also contains other DNA sequences that code for the same CDR3. The chain recombines TRBV9 with TRBJ1-5; D is undetermined. The V end lost 0 bases, the J end lost 3 bases, and 7 bases lay between the germline ends. CDR3 length equals 14 residues. Germline V gene sequence: CDR1 SGDLS, CDR2 YYNGEE. Here the CDR3 reads CASSVGGVNQPQHF. The CDR3 DNA is TGTGCCAGCAGCGTAGGTGGCGTCAATCAGCCCCAGCATTTT.

Only a few counts were recorded for this clone. This chain links TRBV29-1 with TRBJ1-2, with D unresolved. CDR1 SQVTM and CDR2 ANQGSEA come from the germline V gene. The CDR3 length is 19 residues. V lost 6 bases to trimming and J lost 2 bases, with 31 bases between them. The DNA for the CDR3 is TGCAGCGTCGATGCCACAAACCCGCCCCCGGAGATTGGCAACTATGGCTACACCTTC. Protein product: CSVDATNPPPEIGNYGYTF.

V usage is TRBV7-9 and J usage is TRBJ1-2, with D perhaps TRBD1 (5 bases). Trimming took 0 bases from V and 2 from J, leaving 10 bases between them. Germline CDR1 and CDR2: SEHNR and FQNEAQ (reference sequence). This CDR3 is built from 15 residues. The CDR3 DNA sequence: TGTGCCAGCAGCTTAGCAGGACACGAAAACTATGGCTACACCTTC. Encoded protein: CASSLAGHENYGYTF.

CDR3 sequence: CASSPTGEAYGPRTDTQYF. The CDR3 DNA reads as TGTGCCAGCAGCCCTACGGGGGAAGCCTACGGGCCCCGCACAGATACGCAGTATTTT. The J gene is TRBJ2-3, the V gene TRBV13; tentatively, D is TRBD2 (6 bases). The V end was cut by 5 bases, the J end by 1 base, with 25 bases between. From germline, CDR1 is PRHDT and CDR2 FYEKMQ (reference sequence). The CDR3 has 19 residues.

This sequence joins TRBV30 and TRBJ1-1; D gene ambiguous. From germline, CDR1 is GTSNPN and CDR2 SVGIG (reference sequence). This CDR3 region has 18 residues. Trimming stripped 0 bases from V and 0 bases from J, with 20 bases between. CDR3 DNA: TGTGCCTGGAGTGTAGGCGGGATAGATCTACCCTTGAACACTGAAGCTTTCTTT. It encodes CAWSVGGIDLPLNTEAFF.

The rearrangement uses TRBV15 and TRBJ1-1, with unresolved D. V lost 1 base and J 0 bases, leaving 3 bases between the germline ends. The CDR3 totals 13 residues. From germline, CDR1 is LNHNV and CDR2 YYDKDF (reference sequence). CDR3 sequence (DNA): TGTGCCACCAGCAGAGGGGTGAACACTGAAGCTTTCTTT. It codes for CATSRGVNTEAFF. Using reference TRBV15 and TRBJ1-1 for the parts outside the CDR3, the full variable domain is DAMVIQNPRYQVTQFGKPVTLSCSQTLNHNVMYWYQQKSSQAPKLLFHYYDKDFNNEADTPDNFQSRRPNTSFCFLDIRSPGLGDTAMYLCATSRGVNTEAFFGQGTRLTVV.

The chain recombines TRBV5-6 with TRBJ2-1; 11 positions agree with TRBD2. The junction had 4 bases not matched to a gene; V was cut back by 3 bases and J by 2 bases. The length of the CDR3 is 16 residues. Germline V gene lookup returns CDR1 SGHDT and CDR2 YYEEEE. CDR3 residues: CASSSSTSGAYNEQFF. DNA for the CDR3: TGTGCCAGCAGCTCCTCGACTAGCGGGGCCTACAATGAGCAGTTCTTC.

The gene calls are TRBV27 and TRBJ2-7; D remains ambiguous. Germline CDR1 MNHEY, CDR2 SMNVEV (reference sequence). Trimming removed 4 bases from V and 1 base from J, with 5 bases in between. CDR3 length: 12 residues. CDR3 region: CASSSQSYEQYF. CDR3 bases: TGTGCCAGCAGTTCGCAGTCCTACGAGCAGTACTTC.

Worth noting for this clone: A read error may account for a junction end that differs from germline. The rearrangement uses TRBV5-4 and TRBJ2-3; D remains unclear. This CDR3 contains 8 residues. Germline V gene data show CDR1 as SGHNT and CDR2 as YYREEE (reference sequence). The CDR3 protein is CASSLGDF. Here the CDR3 DNA reads TGTGCCAGCAGCTTGGGGGATTTT.

This clone appeared a single time. The chain has TRBV7-6 and TRBJ2-4; D ambiguous. Per germline, CDR1 SGHVS and CDR2 FNYEAQ. V was shortened by 2 bases and J by 1 base, with 9 bases between the two germline ends. This CDR3 spans 15 amino acids. The CDR3 region is CASSLLRCAKNIQYF. In nucleotides, the CDR3 is TGTGCCAGCAGCTTACTACGATGTGCCAAAAACATTCAGTACTTC.

The CDR3 coding sequence is TGTGCCAGCAGTTTAGCTACCGGGGCGATCTATGGCTACACCTTC. Translated, it gives CASSLATGAIYGYTF. This chain links TRBV27 with TRBJ1-2; D perhaps matches TRBD1 (5 bases). Trimming took 2 bases from V and 4 from J, leaving 14 bases between them. The CDR3 spans 15 residues. Per germline, CDR1 MNHEY and CDR2 SMNVEV (reference sequence).